This TCR beta chain was obtained from a study of T cell repertoires in cytomegalovirus infection. As for the study in general: CMV epitopes, recently identified HLA-C-restricted and well-studied HLA-B-restricted, were used. Both a matching HLA type and CMV infection were indicated by public TCR beta signatures. Findings and limits, study-wide: Cumulative frequency of public TCR beta families picked out carriers of CMV plus the relevant HLA. Dominating the ex vivo response were TCR beta clonotypes that were CMV-specific and HLA-C-restricted.

TCRdb re-called the reads with MiXCR, one entry per CDR3 protein. The profile shows roughly 46,000 distinct CDR3 sequences, about a fifth of them singletons. Concerning this clonotype: Antigen: not known.

Trimming took 6 bases from V and 4 from J, leaving 4 bases between them. The CDR3 has 11 amino acids. CDR1 and CDR2 (germline): MDHEN, SYDVKM. The sequence derives from a human donor in good health (CMV status not recorded). Some clones in this sample may be carry-over from other donors' samples. The material was CD8+ T cells from cultured PBMCs, obtained from culture after CMV antigen stimulation. The J gene is TRBJ1-5, the V gene TRBV28; no definite D call. The CDR3, as DNA: TGTGCCAGCAGCCGAAATCAGCCCCAGCATTTT. Translation: CASSRNQPQHF.